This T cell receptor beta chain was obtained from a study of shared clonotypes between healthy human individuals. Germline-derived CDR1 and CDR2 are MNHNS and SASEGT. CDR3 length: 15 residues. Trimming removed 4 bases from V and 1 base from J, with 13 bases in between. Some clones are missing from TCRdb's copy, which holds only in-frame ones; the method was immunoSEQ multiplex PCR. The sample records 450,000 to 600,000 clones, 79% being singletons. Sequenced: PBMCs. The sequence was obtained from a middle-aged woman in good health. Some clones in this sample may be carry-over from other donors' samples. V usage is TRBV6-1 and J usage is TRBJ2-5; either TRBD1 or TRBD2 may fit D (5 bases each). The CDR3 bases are TGTGCCAGCAGTGGTAGCCAGGGACGCCAAGAGACCCAGTACTTC. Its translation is CASSGSQGRQETQYF.